This passage covers 32 T cell receptor beta chains from one sample sequenced in a study of cytomegalovirus exposure and HLA in healthy donors. PCR amplification relied on 60 Vbeta primers (plus 13 Jbeta primers). Repertoires were generated with immunoSEQ multiplex PCR, while TCRdb's copy carries only in-frame clones and drops some. The repertoire consists of 100,000 to 150,000 clones, with about four fifths occurring once and the leading ten covering about 12%. The sequenced sample consisted of PBMCs. The origin of the receptors is a woman aged 60-70 years in good health and CMV-seropositive.

On this clone itself: Other nucleotide sequences from this sample produce the same CDR3. The rearrangement joins TRBV18 to TRBJ2-5; 15 bases are shared with TRBD2. The CDR3 contains 16 residues. In germline, CDR1 is KGHSH, CDR2 LQKENI. J gave up 2 bases and V 3 bases, and 1 base lay outside the gene matches. In DNA, the CDR3 is TGTGCCAGCTCACCGGGACTAGCGGGGGGTCAAGAGACCCAGTACTTC. Protein: CASSPGLAGGQETQYF.

This sequence joins TRBV9 and TRBJ1-4; D call uncertain. Per the germline V gene, CDR1 is SGDLS and CDR2 is YYNGEE. This CDR3 has 15 residues. Trimming removed 0 bases at V and 8 bases at J, with 14 bases between. The CDR3: CASSVGWATEEKLFF. The CDR3 DNA follows: TGTGCCAGCAGCGTAGGCTGGGCGACCGAAGAAAAACTGTTTTTT.

The chain links TRBV4-2 to TRBJ2-7; a weak D match, TRBD1 (5 bases). The CDR3 is 15 amino acids. CDR1 is LGHNA, CDR2 YNFKEQ, per germline. The V end was cut by 2 bases, the J end by 2 bases, with 13 bases between. CDR3 region: CASSQFATGPYEQYF. For the CDR3, the DNA is TGTGCCAGCAGCCAATTTGCTACAGGACCCTACGAGCAGTACTTC.

The chain uses TRBV7-2 and TRBJ1-2; D is unclear. The germline V gene encodes CDR1 SGHTA and CDR2 FQGNSA. The ends were cut back, 1 base at V and 8 bases at J, with 14 bases in the middle. The CDR3 sequence is 14 residues long. The DNA of the CDR3 is TGTGCCAGCAGCTTAGGTTCCACCGCTAAGGGCTACACCTTC. Protein: CASSLGSTAKGYTF.

The V gene is TRBV7-9, the J gene TRBJ1-3, with D uncertain. In germline, CDR1 is SEHNR, CDR2 FQNEAQ (reference sequence). The CDR3 runs to 14 residues. V lost 2 bases and J 1 base, leaving 6 bases between the germline ends. The CDR3 loop reads CASSLSQSGNTIYF. In DNA, the CDR3 is TGTGCCAGCAGCTTATCCCAATCTGGAAACACCATATATTTT.

The V and J genes are TRBV4-2 and TRBJ2-7, with 7 bases aligning to TRBD2. Germline V gene lookup returns CDR1 LGHNA and CDR2 YNFKEQ. V dropped 0 bases and J dropped 3; count of bases not matched to a gene: 11. This CDR3 comprises 17 residues. The CDR3 bases are TGTGCCAGCAGCCAAGAGTTTCCTAGCGGACATGTCTACGAGCAGTACTTC. This gives the protein CASSQEFPSGHVYEQYF.

Within the sample, this clone is medium-sized. This chain connects TRBV13 to TRBJ2-7; TRBD1 agrees at 7 bases. J was trimmed by 2 bases and V by 5 bases; bases with no gene match: 9. This CDR3 is built from 15 residues. Germline V gives CDR1 PRHDT, CDR2 FYEKMQ (reference sequence). The CDR3 loop is CASSPRQGPPYEQYF. In nucleotides, the CDR3 is TGTGCCAGCAGCCCAAGACAGGGACCCCCCTACGAGCAGTACTTC.

The chain has TRBV6-1 and TRBJ1-5; 9 bases are shared with TRBD1. The CDR3 runs 17 residues. The germline V gene encodes CDR1 MNHNS and CDR2 SASEGT. J gave up 4 bases and V 5 bases, and 12 bases lay outside the gene matches. CDR3 DNA: TGTGCCAGCAGTCAAGGACACAGGGGGCTCAGGAATCAGCCCCAGCATTTT. Protein: CASSQGHRGLRNQPQHF.

Comments on this clone: One end of the junction fails to match germline, which may point to a read error. V gene TRBV11-2 combines with J gene TRBJ2-7; possible D gene TRBD2, 6 bases. The length of the CDR3 is 13 residues. Germline V gives CDR1 SGHAT, CDR2 FQNNGV. DNA of the CDR3: TGTGCCGGCAGCTACCCCCGGGGGTCCGAGCAGTACTTC. Translation: CAGSYPRGSEQYF.

The rearrangement uses TRBV27 and TRBJ1-2; 7 positions match TRBD1. Unmatched junction bases numbered 12, after V lost 7 bases and J lost 7 bases. This CDR3 contains 14 residues. Germline assignment: CDR1 MNHEY and CDR2 SMNVEV (reference sequence). CDR3: CASTTGTGVGGYTF. The DNA for the CDR3 is TGTGCCAGCACGACGGGAACAGGGGTCGGTGGCTACACCTTC.

In this sample, this clone turned up a few times. The chain links TRBV7-2 to TRBJ2-7; a weak D match, TRBD2 (5 bases). The CDR3 sequence is 16 residues long. Germline-derived CDR1 and CDR2 are SGHTA and FQGNSA. The V end lost 1 base, the J end lost 3 bases, and 16 bases lay between the germline ends. The CDR3 sequence: CASSLGRYGDFYEQYF. The CDR3 DNA reads TGTGCCAGCAGCTTAGGGAGGTACGGGGATTTCTACGAGCAGTACTTC.

This clone was seen a single time. V usage is TRBV23-1 and J usage is TRBJ1-2, with unresolved D. TRBV23-1 is noted as an ORF with a role that remains uncertain. This CDR3 has 17 amino acids. Trimming removed 4 bases at V and 0 bases at J, with 18 bases between. DNA of the CDR3: TGCGCCAGCAGTCCGTTCACGCCCTCCGGGTCTAACTATGGCTACACCTTC. This codes for CASSPFTPSGSNYGYTF.

The DNA for the CDR3 is TGTGCCAGCAGTCCTTACGGGACAGAAGGAAACACCATATATTTT. This translates into CASSPYGTEGNTIYF. The chain has TRBV6-5 and TRBJ1-3; 7 bases match TRBD1. The CDR3 has 15 amino acids. With 5 bases clipped from V and 4 bases from J, the junction kept 8 bases outside the gene matches. Germline V gene data show CDR1 as MNHEY and CDR2 as SVGAGI.

V and J are TRBV5-1 and TRBJ2-7; TRBD2 matches at 9 bases. CDR1 is SGHRS, CDR2 YFSETQ, per germline. After removal of 0 bases from V and 2 bases from J, the junction contained 6 bases not matched to a gene. The CDR3 is made up of 16 amino acids. The CDR3 nucleotides read TGCGCCAGCAGCTTGGCCGGGGCTAGCGGGACCTACGAGCAGTACTTC. Translation: CASSLAGASGTYEQYF.

The chain recombines TRBV18 with TRBJ1-3; no clear D gene. This CDR3 is 14 amino acids long. Trimming cost V 3 bases and J 6 bases, with 12 bases left between them. CDR1 and CDR2 (germline): KGHSH, LQKENI. CDR3: CASSPLENSNTIYF. The CDR3 DNA sequence: TGTGCCAGCTCACCTCTCGAGAACTCAAACACCATATATTTT.

The chain joins TRBV30 to TRBJ1-1, with 10 bases aligning to TRBD1. The CDR3 has 14 residues. Unmatched junction bases numbered 13, after V lost 5 bases and J lost 10 bases. Germline-derived CDR1 and CDR2 are GTSNPN and SVGIG (reference sequence). The CDR3 sequence: CAWESPGQGIGAFF. The CDR3 DNA is TGTGCCTGGGAAAGTCCGGGACAGGGGATCGGAGCTTTCTTT.

The rearrangement links TRBV9 to TRBJ1-1; D gene ambiguous. This CDR3 has 13 residues. V lost 0 bases, J lost 5 bases, and 8 bases lay in between. Looked up from germline, CDR1 is SGDLS and CDR2 is YYNGEE. The CDR3 nucleotides read TGTGCCAGCAGCGTAGAAGGCGGGACTGAAGCTTTCTTT. Encoded protein: CASSVEGGTEAFF. The full variable domain, its missing parts supplied by reference TRBV9 and TRBJ1-1, is DSGVTQTPKHLITATGQRVTLRCSPRSGDLSVYWYQQSLDQGLQFLIQYYNGEERAKGNILERFSAQQFPDLHSELNLSSLELGDSALYFCASSVEGGTEAFFGQGTRLTVV.

The V gene is TRBV6-5, the J gene TRBJ2-2, with D possibly matching TRBD2 (6 bases). The germline V and J ends were trimmed by 2 bases and 2 bases, with 9 bases remaining between them. The CDR3 covers 15 residues. The germline gives CDR1 MNHEY, CDR2 SVGAGI. CDR3 region: CASSYGTLNTGELFF. The CDR3 DNA sequence: TGTGCCAGCAGTTACGGGACTCTCAACACCGGGGAGCTGTTTTTT.

J is TRBJ2-1 and V is TRBV7-3, with 8 bases matching TRBD2. The CDR3 sequence is 16 residues long. J gave up 0 bases and V 8 bases, and 9 bases lay outside the gene matches. Germline CDR1 and CDR2: SGHTA and FQGTGA. In nucleotides, the CDR3 is TGTGCCAGCGCGGCGGCGGGGGGTCTCTCCTACAATGAGCAGTTCTTC. Translating it yields CASAAAGGLSYNEQFF.

The chain employs TRBV18 and TRBJ1-4, with 8 positions matching TRBD1. Losses at the gene ends were 3 bases for V and 8 bases for J; bases not matched to a gene: 5. This CDR3 region has 14 residues. Germline V gene sequence: CDR1 KGHSH, CDR2 LQKENI. The CDR3 sequence: CASSPQGAREKLFF. The CDR3 DNA reads as TGTGCCAGCTCACCTCAGGGGGCGCGAGAAAAACTGTTTTTT.

The rearrangement joins TRBV7-2 to TRBJ1-5; D is ambiguous. Trimming took off 7 bases at V and 0 bases at J, with 10 bases between the two ends. Looked up from germline, CDR1 is SGHTA and CDR2 is FQGNSA. CDR3 size: 14 residues. The CDR3 sequence: CASTAEDSNQPQHF. As DNA, the CDR3 is TGTGCCAGCACCGCGGAGGATAGCAATCAGCCCCAGCATTTT.

Remarks on this clone: This same CDR3 is encoded by further DNA sequences in the sample. V and J are TRBV18 and TRBJ2-2; 9 bases match TRBD2. Germline CDR1 reads KGHSH; CDR2 reads LQKENI. The CDR3 loop spans 14 amino acids. Losses at the gene ends were 3 bases for V and 7 bases for J; bases not matched to a gene: 3. The CDR3 reads CASSPLAGNGELFF. CDR3 coding DNA: TGTGCCAGCTCACCTCTAGCGGGAAACGGGGAGCTGTTTTTT.

The V and J genes are TRBV6-6 and TRBJ2-7; TRBD2 agrees at 8 bases. The CDR3 runs 14 residues. The germline CDR1 and CDR2 sequences are MNHNY and SVGAGI (reference sequence). Trimming took 3 bases from V and 3 from J; bases not matched to a gene: 4. In DNA form, the CDR3 reads TGTGCCAGCAGTTATAATGCGGGGGGCTACGAGCAGTACTTC. This sequence encodes CASSYNAGGYEQYF.

This clone was seen more than once but under ten times. The rearrangement uses TRBV27 and TRBJ1-5, with a tentative D call TRBD1 (6 bases). The CDR3 spans 16 residues. Germline assignment: CDR1 MNHEY and CDR2 SMNVEV (reference sequence). V lost 7 bases and J lost 7, with 23 bases in between. The DNA for the CDR3 is TGTGCCAGCAAAAAACTCGTGGGGGCAGAGGGCCAGCCCCAGCATTTT. Translated, it gives CASKKLVGAEGQPQHF.

V usage is TRBV5-6 and J usage is TRBJ2-1; tentatively, D is TRBD1 (5 bases). Trimming removed 0 bases at V and 9 bases at J, with 10 bases between. Per the germline V gene, CDR1 is SGHDT and CDR2 is YYEEEE. The CDR3 has 13 amino acids. Here the CDR3 DNA reads TGTGCCAGCAGCTTGGCATTTGGGGCTGAGCAGTTCTTC. This encodes CASSLAFGAEQFF. The whole variable domain, filled in from reference TRBV5-6 and TRBJ2-1, reads DAGVTQSPTHLIKTRGQQVTLRCSPKSGHDTVSWYQQALGQGPQFIFQYYEEEERQRGNFPDRFSGHQFPNYSSELNVNALLLGDSALYLCASSLAFGAEQFFGPGTRLTVL.

This chain joins TRBV28 and TRBJ1-1; 9 nucleotides match TRBD1. The germline CDR1 and CDR2 sequences are MDHEN and SYDVKM. The CDR3 covers 14 residues. V trimming: 7 bases; J trimming: 6 bases; junction bases outside the gene matches: 9. The CDR3 DNA reads TGTGCCAGCAACCAGGACAGGGGAATCTCTGAAGCTTTCTTT. Amino acid sequence: CASNQDRGISEAFF.

J is TRBJ1-2 and V is TRBV19; tentatively, D is TRBD1 (5 bases). Trimming removed 0 bases from V and 8 bases from J, with 19 bases in between. The CDR3 contains 16 residues. The V gene's germline CDR1 is LNHDA and CDR2 SQIVND (reference sequence). The CDR3 region is CASSIEGLNLPYGYTF. The CDR3, as DNA: TGTGCCAGTAGTATAGAGGGGCTGAACCTACCATACGGCTACACCTTC.

V is TRBV4-2 and J is TRBJ2-3; TRBD2 might be the D (7 bases). Germline values: CDR1 LGHNA, CDR2 YNFKEQ. The CDR3 has 16 amino acids. Trimming removed 4 bases from V and 3 bases from J, with 17 bases in between. CDR3 loop: CASSREGGATTDTQYF. CDR3 in DNA: TGTGCCAGCAGCCGAGAAGGGGGGGCTACGACAGATACGCAGTATTTT.

Here the CDR3 reads CASSLFGSGMAGNTIYF. Here the CDR3 DNA reads TGTGCCAGCAGCCTCTTCGGGTCAGGGATGGCTGGAAACACCATATATTTT. V gene TRBV5-6 combines with J gene TRBJ1-3; D is possibly TRBD1 (5 bases). Germline V CDR1 and CDR2: SGHDT, YYEEEE. This CDR3 is 17 amino acids long. Trimming shortened V by 4 bases and J by 2 bases, and 19 bases separated the two germline ends. The full variable domain, completed using reference TRBV5-6 and TRBJ1-3, is DAGVTQSPTHLIKTRGQQVTLRCSPKSGHDTVSWYQQALGQGPQFIFQYYEEEERQRGNFPDRFSGHQFPNYSSELNVNALLLGDSALYLCASSLFGSGMAGNTIYFGEGSWLTVV.

This clone has just a few counts. The chain has TRBV7-8 and TRBJ2-1, with 12 nucleotides matching TRBD2. The CDR3 sequence is 20 residues long. Germline V gives CDR1 SGHVS, CDR2 FQNEAQ. V lost 6 bases and J lost 0; bases outside the gene matches: 15. The CDR3: CASRHPGLAGPASSYNEQFF. The CDR3 bases are TGTGCCAGCAGACATCCGGGACTAGCGGGCCCAGCCAGCTCCTACAATGAGCAGTTCTTC.

This clone came up a few times. The chain couples TRBV18 to TRBJ2-5, with D uncertain. The germline gives CDR1 KGHSH, CDR2 LQKENI. CDR3 size: 14 residues. Trimming cost V 0 bases and J 3 bases, with 8 bases left between them. Here the CDR3 reads CASSPPNGEETQYF. The CDR3 region has the DNA TGTGCCAGCTCACCACCCAACGGAGAAGAGACCCAGTACTTC.

CDR3 nucleotides: TGTGCCAGCAGCTTAAGTGCGGGGCGAGAGACCCAGTACTTC. As protein: CASSLSAGRETQYF. The gene calls are TRBV7-8 and TRBJ2-5; possibly TRBD2 for D (6 bases). Germline V CDR1 and CDR2: SGHVS, FQNEAQ. The germline V and J ends were trimmed by 2 bases and 4 bases, with 11 bases remaining between them. The CDR3 totals 14 residues.